A selection of T cell receptor beta chains follows, all from one sample in a study of cytomegalovirus exposure and HLA in healthy donors. Sequencing was performed with immunoSEQ multiplex PCR; in TCRdb, only in-frame clones are kept and a portion is missing. The table includes 150,000 or so clones, 85% to 90% detected once. Sequencing input: PBMCs. Receptors originate from a young woman in good health and CMV-seropositive. CDR3s include the opening cysteine and the closing phenylalanine or tryptophan. Fields, in order: V gene, D gene, clone size, J gene, CDR3 DNA, CDR3 protein. D genes are given only for firm matches. Expanded clones are given a class, and other clones once, few, many or no size at all.

V: TRBV6-6
D: NA
size: NA
J: TRBJ1-5
DNA: TGTGCCAGCAGTCCAGGGATGAGGAATCAGCCCCAGCATTTT
CDR3: CASSPGMRNQPQHF

V: TRBV7-2
D: NA
size: NA
J: TRBJ2-5
DNA: TGTGCCAGCAGCTTTAGGGGAGGTGTAAGAGAGACCCAGTACTTC
CDR3: CASSFRGGVRETQYF

V: TRBV25-1
D: TRBD1
size: NA
J: TRBJ1-1
DNA: TGTGCCAGCAGCGAACCGGGACAGGGATGGAACACTGAAGCTTTCTTT
CDR3: CASSEPGQGWNTEAFF

V: TRBV25-1
D: TRBD1
size: once
J: TRBJ1-4
DNA: TGTGCCAGCAGTCGACAGGGGAACGAAAAACTGTTTTTT
CDR3: CASSRQGNEKLFF

V: TRBV10-2
D: TRBD2
size: NA
J: TRBJ2-3
DNA: TGCGCCAGCTTTGAGCGGGAGGTTAGCACAGATACGCAGTATTTT
CDR3: CASFEREVSTDTQYF

V: TRBV27
D: NA
size: NA
J: TRBJ2-7
DNA: TGTGCCAGCAGACCATGGAGTTCCTACGAGCAGTACTTC
CDR3: CASRPWSSYEQYF

V: TRBV7-2
D: NA
size: NA
J: TRBJ2-7
DNA: TGTGCCAGCAGCTTGTCGGGTAGCTACGAGCAGTACTTC
CDR3: CASSLSGSYEQYF

V: TRBV27
D: TRBD1
size: NA
J: TRBJ1-1
DNA: TGTGCCAGCAGTCCGACCGGGACAGGAATGAACACTGAAGCTTTCTTT
CDR3: CASSPTGTGMNTEAFF

V: TRBV18
D: NA
size: once
J: TRBJ2-7
DNA: TGTGCCAGCTCCTCCCCGGACAGAGTCTACGAGCAGTACTTC
CDR3: CASSSPDRVYEQYF

V: TRBV7-2
D: NA
size: NA
J: TRBJ2-1
DNA: TGTGCCAGCAGCTTACTGACTGCTACCCATGAGCAGTTCTTC
CDR3: CASSLLTATHEQFF

V: TRBV5-1
D: NA
size: NA
J: TRBJ2-1
DNA: TGCGCCAGCAGCTTGGGAGGGAGCTCCTACAATGAGCAGTTCTTC
CDR3: CASSLGGSSYNEQFF

V: TRBV25-1
D: TRBD1
size: once
J: TRBJ1-1
DNA: TGTGCCAGCAGCGAACCGGGACAGGGGTACACTGAAGCTTTCTTT
CDR3: CASSEPGQGYTEAFF

V: TRBV18
D: NA
size: NA
J: TRBJ2-7
DNA: TGTGCCAGCTCACCCGGACAGTACGAGCAGTACTTC
CDR3: CASSPGQYEQYF

V: TRBV6-5
D: TRBD2
size: NA
J: TRBJ2-5
DNA: TGTGCCAGCAGTTACTCGGGGGGGGACCAAGAGACCCAGTACTTC
CDR3: CASSYSGGDQETQYF

V: TRBV7-9
D: TRBD2
size: NA
J: TRBJ2-1
DNA: TGTGCCAGCAGCCAGCCGGGACTAGCGGAAGACAATGAGCAGTTCTTC
CDR3: CASSQPGLAEDNEQFF

V: TRBV5-1
D: TRBD2
size: NA
J: TRBJ2-1
DNA: TGCGCCAGCAGCCTTGATAGCGGGAGGGCCTACAATGAGCAGTTCTTC
CDR3: CASSLDSGRAYNEQFF

V: TRBV7-2
D: NA
size: NA
J: TRBJ1-5
DNA: TGTGCCAGCAGCTTAGCGATAGGGGAAATATATAGCAATCAGCCCCAGCATTTT
CDR3: CASSLAIGEIYSNQPQHF